This note documents a single T cell receptor beta chain sequence. What it binds is unknown. The method was immunoSEQ multiplex PCR; TCRdb's version includes in-frame clones alone and lacks a portion of them. The repertoire holds some 30,000 clones, roughly 90% seen once, with 6.8% in the top ten. The V end lost 3 bases, the J end lost 3 bases, and 10 bases lay between the germline ends. Germline V gene sequence: CDR1 KGHDR, CDR2 SFDVKD. The CDR3 runs to 15 residues. The sample is drawn from a study of T cell responses to AZD1222 COVID-19 vaccine. Study results and limitations: Clonal diversity was possibly underestimated; the donors were predominantly white British and more often female. CD4 TCRs associated with vaccination spanned spike, dominating at 160-218 and 743-854. Among spike-specific TCRs, nearly half reportedly target unmutated variant regions. At study baseline, merely a handful of AZD1222 recipients were seropositive.

This material consisted of peripheral blood, taken on day 0 of AZD1222 vaccination. This TCR was sampled from an adult in good health. The chain recombines TRBV24-1 with TRBJ2-2; a weak D match, TRBD2 (5 bases). In nucleotides, the CDR3 is TGTGCCACCAGTGATCCTACGCGGGACACCGGGGAGCTGTTTTTT. Encoded protein: CATSDPTRDTGELFF.